Below, 8 T cell receptor beta chains from the same sample are listed, as sequenced in a study of human T cells and chemical hapten exposure. MiXCR, run by TCRdb on the RACE reads, gives a single entry per CDR3 protein. The table records approximately 80,000 distinct CDR3 sequences, 10% to 15% of them present only once. Sample time point: patch test 3, about 24 weeks after DPC sensitization. The treatment denotes: therapeutic diphenylcyclopropenone sensitization with weekly scalp DPC. The material was whole blood, obtained in connection with sensitization to the hapten diphenylcyclopropenone (DPC). These receptor sequences come from a woman between 45 and 60 years old with alopecia areata. Some clones in this sample may be carry-over from other donors' samples.

This clonotype was seen many times. The V gene is TRBV3-1, the J gene TRBJ1-6, with D perhaps TRBD1 (5 bases). V was clipped by 0 bases and J by 8 bases, with 14 bases between them. Germline CDR1 and CDR2: LGHDT and YNNKEL (reference sequence). The length of the CDR3 is 16 residues. DNA of the CDR3: TGTGCCAGCAGCCAAGAAAGGTGGAGGGGACATTCACCCCTCCACTTT. Its translation: CASSQERWRGHSPLHF.

The chain combines TRBV18 with TRBJ2-7; D is unclear. This CDR3 comprises 11 residues. V lost 5 bases, J lost 3 bases, and 5 bases lay in between. Germline-derived CDR1 and CDR2 are KGHSH and LQKENI. The CDR3 here is CASSDDYEQYF. For the CDR3, the DNA is TGTGCCAGCTCAGATGACTACGAGCAGTACTTC.

In this sample, this clonotype turned up many times. This rearrangement joins TRBV11-2 to TRBJ2-1; 8 positions match TRBD1. The V gene's germline CDR1 is SGHAT and CDR2 FQNNGV. Unmatched junction bases numbered 10, after V lost 5 bases and J lost 7 bases. The CDR3 spans 15 residues. The CDR3 protein is CASSPQARGQNEQFF. The CDR3 bases are TGTGCCAGCAGCCCCCAGGCCAGGGGGCAGAATGAGCAGTTCTTC.

This clonotype was seen repeatedly, ten times or more. The chain recombines TRBV20-1 with TRBJ2-7; 7 bases align to TRBD2. The germline CDR1 and CDR2 sequences are DFQATT and SNEGSKA (reference sequence). This CDR3 has 15 residues. V was pared by 1 base and J by 0 bases, with 6 bases of the junction left unmatched. Here the CDR3 DNA reads TGCAGTGCTAGAGCCTCCGGGACTAACTCCTACGAGCAGTACTTC. This encodes CSARASGTNSYEQYF.

The rearrangement joins TRBV20-1 to TRBJ2-1; 13 bases are a match to TRBD2. After removal of 3 bases from V and 8 bases from J, the junction contained 19 bases not matched to a gene. In germline, CDR1 is DFQATT, CDR2 SNEGSKA (reference sequence). The CDR3 contains 19 residues. CDR3 in DNA: TGCAGTGCTAGTCCCCTTCCGGGACTAGCGGGATTAGATCGGGATGAGCAGTTCTTC. Amino acid sequence: CSASPLPGLAGLDRDEQFF.

This clonotype has only a few counts. The chain recombines TRBV20-1 with TRBJ2-7, with D tentatively TRBD2 (6 bases). V lost 5 bases to trimming and J lost 0 bases, with 14 bases between them. This CDR3 spans 14 amino acids. CDR1 DFQATT and CDR2 SNEGSKA come from the germline V gene (reference sequence). Here the CDR3 reads CSAEESGSSYEQYF. DNA of the CDR3: TGCAGTGCTGAGGAATCCGGGAGCTCCTACGAGCAGTACTTC.

V is TRBV7-8 and J is TRBJ1-1, with 7 bases fitting TRBD1. J lost 3 bases, V lost 2 bases, and 9 bases had no gene match. The germline V gene encodes CDR1 SGHVS and CDR2 FQNEAQ. The CDR3 is 16 residues long. CDR3 DNA: TGTGCCAGCAGCTTACTACCAGGGGGTCCGGACACTGAAGCTTTCTTT. Translation: CASSLLPGGPDTEAFF.

J is TRBJ2-2 and V is TRBV12-3 or TRBV12-4; D not certain. V lost 3 bases to trimming and J lost 3 bases, with 11 bases between them. The CDR3 length is 15 residues. CDR3 sequence reads: CASSFGSPDTGELFF. CDR3 coding DNA: TGTGCCAGCAGTTTTGGGTCTCCGGACACCGGGGAGCTGTTTTTT.